These 18 T cell receptor beta chains were sequenced from one sample in a study of cytomegalovirus exposure and HLA in healthy donors. With 60 Vbeta and 13 Jbeta primers, the PCR was carried out. Profiled with immunoSEQ multiplex PCR; TCRdb holds only in-frame clones, not every one. The data show just over 200,000 clones, with about 81% seen just once and 2.5% to 3.5% held by the top ten. Specimen: PBMCs. Every receptor here comes from a woman between 40 and 55 years old in good health and CMV-seronegative.

This clone was seen a single time. The chain joins TRBV28 to TRBJ1-2, with 8 bases lining up with TRBD1. Germline V gene data show CDR1 as MDHEN and CDR2 as SYDVKM. The CDR3 spans 14 residues. Trimming at V came to 6 bases and at J to 8 bases, leaving 11 bases not matched to a gene. CDR3 bases: TGTGCCAGCAGCTTTGGGCAGGGGGCGCTCGGCTACACCTTC. As protein: CASSFGQGALGYTF.

The chain links TRBV4-1 to TRBJ2-1; 11 nucleotides agree with TRBD1. CDR3 length: 20 residues. Germline lookup yields CDR1 MGHRA and CDR2 YSYEKL. Trimming at V came to 0 bases and at J to 6 bases, leaving 16 bases not matched to a gene. Here the CDR3 reads CASSQEWGQGVFVGPNEQFF. The CDR3 DNA reads as TGCGCCAGCAGCCAAGAATGGGGACAGGGGGTCTTCGTGGGGCCCAATGAGCAGTTCTTC.

The gene calls are TRBV29-1 and TRBJ2-2; weak D call: TRBD2 (5 bases). The germline CDR1 and CDR2 sequences are SQVTM and ANQGSEA. The CDR3 is made up of 14 amino acids. The V end lost 4 bases, the J end lost 1 base, and 10 bases lay between the germline ends. This chain's CDR3 is CSVAAGLNTGELFF. For the CDR3, the DNA is TGCAGCGTTGCGGCGGGTTTGAACACCGGGGAGCTGTTTTTT.

V usage is TRBV6-5 and J usage is TRBJ2-5; 8 bases are shared with TRBD2. From germline, CDR1 is MNHEY and CDR2 SVGAGI. The junction had 3 bases not matched to a gene; V was cut back by 5 bases and J by 1 base. The CDR3 is 14 amino acids. The CDR3 coding sequence is TGTGCCAGCAGTACGGGAGGGGGCCAAGAGACCCAGTACTTC. Encoded protein: CASSTGGGQETQYF.

The chain couples TRBV19 to TRBJ2-7, with 10 bases fitting TRBD2. The germline V gene has CDR1 LNHDA and CDR2 SQIVND (reference sequence). Trimming at V came to 8 bases and at J to 6 bases, leaving 16 bases not matched to a gene. The length of the CDR3 is 16 residues. CDR3 protein: CASQDRVSAGGSEQYF. The CDR3, as DNA: TGTGCCAGTCAAGACAGGGTGTCAGCGGGAGGGAGCGAGCAGTACTTC.

The chain recombines TRBV11-2 with TRBJ2-2, with a weak D call TRBD1 (6 bases). V shed 5 bases and J shed 0 bases, with 19 bases lying between them. Germline loops: CDR1 SGHAT, CDR2 FQNNGV. The CDR3 length is 18 residues. CDR3: CASSPSPPTGPNTGELFF. The DNA of the CDR3 is TGTGCCAGCAGCCCTAGCCCGCCGACAGGACCGAACACCGGGGAGCTGTTTTTT.

The CDR3 loop reads CASRRGRQGDTEAFF. The CDR3 DNA reads TGTGCCAGCAGAAGGGGGAGACAGGGGGACACTGAAGCTTTCTTT. The chain is built from TRBV2 and TRBJ1-1; TRBD1 agrees at 9 bases. Germline CDR1 SNHLY, CDR2 FYNNEI. This CDR3 has 15 amino acids. V shed 6 bases, J shed 3 bases, and the junction held 8 bases outside the gene matches.

The chain joins TRBV5-1 to TRBJ2-1; 11 positions agree with TRBD2. The V segment lost 5 bases and the J segment 7 bases; nucleotides outside the gene matches: 8. The CDR3 is made up of 15 amino acids. CDR1 SGHRS and CDR2 YFSETQ come from the germline V gene. CDR3 loop: CASRTLAGGRNEQFF. CDR3 nucleotide sequence: TGCGCCAGCAGGACCCTAGCGGGAGGAAGGAATGAGCAGTTCTTC.

This sequence joins TRBV5-1 and TRBJ1-1, with 8 bases that match TRBD1. The CDR3 has 17 residues. Losses at the gene ends were 7 bases for V and 1 base for J; bases not matched to a gene: 15. Germline CDR1 reads SGHRS; CDR2 reads YFSETQ. The CDR3 sequence: CASRVRTGRAGNTEAFF. The CDR3 nucleotides read TGCGCCAGCCGTGTGAGGACAGGGAGGGCGGGGAACACTGAAGCTTTCTTT.

The chain employs TRBV9 and TRBJ2-7; TRBD2 matches at 13 bases. V dropped 3 bases and J dropped 4; count of bases not matched to a gene: 7. The CDR3 covers 16 residues. Germline CDR1 is SGDLS and CDR2 is YYNGEE. This CDR3 is CASSALAGGGLYEQYF. The CDR3 coding sequence is TGTGCCAGCAGCGCACTAGCGGGAGGGGGACTATACGAGCAGTACTTC. Full variable domain (remainder filled in from reference TRBV9 and TRBJ2-7): DSGVTQTPKHLITATGQRVTLRCSPRSGDLSVYWYQQSLDQGLQFLIQYYNGEERAKGNILERFSAQQFPDLHSELNLSSLELGDSALYFCASSALAGGGLYEQYFGPGTRLTVT.

The chain employs TRBV30 and TRBJ1-2, with 7 bases identical to TRBD1. From germline, CDR1 is GTSNPN and CDR2 SVGIG (reference sequence). The V and J ends lost 3 bases and 2 bases, in that order; junction bases with no gene match: 3. The CDR3 contains 13 residues. The CDR3 sequence: CAWSYRGNYGYTF. The CDR3 region has the DNA TGTGCCTGGAGCTACAGGGGAAACTATGGCTACACCTTC.

This clone occurred once. V usage is TRBV5-1 and J usage is TRBJ2-1; D may be TRBD1 (5 bases). The CDR3 is 15 residues long. Germline V gene data show CDR1 as SGHRS and CDR2 as YFSETQ. Trimming left V 0 bases short and J 2 bases short, with 9 bases between. CDR3 DNA sequence: TGCGCCAGCAGCTTGGGCAGGGAAACCTACAATGAGCAGTTCTTC. Protein product: CASSLGRETYNEQFF.

The V call is TRBV27, the J call TRBJ1-5, with 9 bases that match TRBD1. The CDR3 runs 17 residues. The ends lost 6 bases at V and 1 base at J; junction bases unmatched: 10. Per germline, CDR1 MNHEY and CDR2 SMNVEV (reference sequence). Written as DNA, the CDR3 is TGTGCCAGCAGGGAAAGACAGGGGGTTAGGAGCAATCAGCCCCAGCATTTT. Its translation: CASRERQGVRSNQPQHF.

This rearrangement joins TRBV7-9 to TRBJ2-7, with 7 bases that match TRBD2. Losses at the gene ends were 0 bases for V and 0 bases for J; bases not matched to a gene: 5. The CDR3 length is 16 residues. Germline CDR1 and CDR2: SEHNR and FQNEAQ (reference sequence). The DNA of the CDR3 is TGTGCCAGCAGCTTAGCCGGGGGACTAAGCTCCTACGAGCAGTACTTC. Protein: CASSLAGGLSSYEQYF.

The chain recombines TRBV7-6 with TRBJ2-1; D call uncertain. V dropped 5 bases and J dropped 5 bases, with 16 bases sitting between them. CDR1 and CDR2 from the germline V gene are SGHVS and FNYEAQ. This CDR3 has 15 residues. The CDR3, as DNA: TGTGCCAGCAGCCCGCTATTCCCCCCACACAATGAGCAGTTCTTC. This encodes CASSPLFPPHNEQFF.

V gene TRBV30 combines with J gene TRBJ2-3; 7 bases are shared with TRBD1. The CDR3 has 16 amino acids. J lost 1 base, V lost 0 bases, and 7 bases had no gene match. Germline lookup yields CDR1 GTSNPN and CDR2 SVGIG (reference sequence). The CDR3: CAWSVLRGWGTDTQYF. CDR3 coding DNA: TGTGCCTGGAGTGTACTCAGGGGGTGGGGCACAGATACGCAGTATTTT.

V usage is TRBV7-9 and J usage is TRBJ1-1; D not resolved. V dropped 6 bases and J dropped 4 bases, with 15 bases sitting between them. The CDR3 has 14 residues. CDR1 is SEHNR and CDR2 is FQNEAQ in the germline V gene (reference sequence). CDR3 DNA: TGTGCCAGCAGACTAGGGTGGGATCCCACTGAAGCTTTCTTT. Translated, it gives CASRLGWDPTEAFF.

This clone was recorded a few times. The chain links TRBV28 to TRBJ1-5, with unresolved D. Trimming removed 5 bases from V and 4 bases from J, with 21 bases in between. Germline CDR1 reads MDHEN; CDR2 reads SYDVKM. The CDR3 has 17 residues. CDR3 region: CASSPGRWGVGNQPQHF. For the CDR3, the DNA is TGTGCCAGCAGTCCCGGGCGGTGGGGAGTGGGGAATCAGCCCCAGCATTTT.